This TCR beta chain was captured by sequencing in a study of T cells in Graves' hyperthyroidism and ophthalmopathy. Study conclusions and caveats: The model's output predicted ophthalmopathy at a median of about 6.5 months prior to onset. Among clonotypes expanded in thyroid above 0.001, most were also found in blood.

RNA transcripts were the template for amplifying TCR beta CDR3 regions. The HTBI primer set drove a first-round RT-PCR of the TCR CDR3. TCRdb reprocessed the multiplex PCR reads via MiXCR and lists one record per CDR3 protein. The sample records approximately 420,000 distinct CDR3 sequences, 14% to 15% being singletons. As for this clonotype: What it binds is not known.

Uncontrolled infection, other autoimmune disease, pregnancy or lactation barred patients from enrollment. On the basis of clinical symptoms, serum thyroxine and TRAb, thyroid ultrasound and orbital computed tomography, diagnoses were made. The germline V and J ends were trimmed by 2 bases and 5 bases, with 10 bases remaining between them. Germline V CDR1 and CDR2: SGHKS, YYEKEE (reference sequence). CDR3 size: 13 residues. The TCR was taken from a young woman with Graves' hyperthyroidism. V and J are TRBV5-5 and TRBJ1-1, with D unclear. Sequenced: blood. CDR3 loop: CASSLIVITEAFF. CDR3 nucleotides: TGTGCCAGCAGCTTAATTGTTATAACTGAAGCTTTCTTT.